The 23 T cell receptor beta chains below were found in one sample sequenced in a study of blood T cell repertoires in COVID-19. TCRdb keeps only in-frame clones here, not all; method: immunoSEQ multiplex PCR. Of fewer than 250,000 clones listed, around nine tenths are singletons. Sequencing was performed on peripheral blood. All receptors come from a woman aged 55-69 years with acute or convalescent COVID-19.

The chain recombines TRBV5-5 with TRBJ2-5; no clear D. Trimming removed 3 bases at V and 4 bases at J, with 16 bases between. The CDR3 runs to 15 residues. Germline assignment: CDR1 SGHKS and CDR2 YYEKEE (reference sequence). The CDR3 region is CASSSNSLAPETQYF. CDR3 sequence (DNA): TGTGCCAGCAGCTCGAACTCGTTAGCCCCAGAGACCCAGTACTTC.

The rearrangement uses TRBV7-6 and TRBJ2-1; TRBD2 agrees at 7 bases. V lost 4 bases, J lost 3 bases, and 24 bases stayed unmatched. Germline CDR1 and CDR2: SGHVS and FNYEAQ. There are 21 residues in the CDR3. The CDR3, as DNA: TGTGCCAGCAGCTCGAAGCCCCCCTTCTTCGGTGTAGCGGGTAACTACAATGAGCAGTTCTTC. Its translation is CASSSKPPFFGVAGNYNEQFF.

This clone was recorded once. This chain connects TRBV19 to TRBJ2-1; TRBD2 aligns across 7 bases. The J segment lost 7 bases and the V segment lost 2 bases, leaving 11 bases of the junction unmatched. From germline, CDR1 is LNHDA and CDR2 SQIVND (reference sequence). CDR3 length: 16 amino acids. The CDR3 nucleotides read TGTGCCAGTAGTATATCGCCAGCACGGGGAGGGAATGAGCAGTTCTTC. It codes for CASSISPARGGNEQFF.

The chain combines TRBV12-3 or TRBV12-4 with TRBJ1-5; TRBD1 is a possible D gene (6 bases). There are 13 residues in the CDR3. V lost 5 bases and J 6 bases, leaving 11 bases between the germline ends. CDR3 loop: CASSAGVGQPQHF. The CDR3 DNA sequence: TGTGCCAGCAGTGCAGGGGTAGGTCAGCCCCAGCATTTT.

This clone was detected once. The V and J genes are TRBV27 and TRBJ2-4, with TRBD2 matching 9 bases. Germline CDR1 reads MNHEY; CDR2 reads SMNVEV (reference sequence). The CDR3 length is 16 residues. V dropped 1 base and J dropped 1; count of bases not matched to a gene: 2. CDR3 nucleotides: TGTGCCAGCAGTTTATTAGCGGGAGTCGCCAAAAACATTCAGTACTTC. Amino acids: CASSLLAGVAKNIQYF.

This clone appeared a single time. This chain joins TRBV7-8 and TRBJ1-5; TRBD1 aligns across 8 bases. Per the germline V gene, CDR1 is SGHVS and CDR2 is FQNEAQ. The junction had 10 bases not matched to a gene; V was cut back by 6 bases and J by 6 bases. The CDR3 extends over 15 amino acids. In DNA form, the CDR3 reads TGTGCCAGCAGTTCCACAGGGGGGCGAGGTCAGCCCCAGCATTTT. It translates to CASSSTGGRGQPQHF.

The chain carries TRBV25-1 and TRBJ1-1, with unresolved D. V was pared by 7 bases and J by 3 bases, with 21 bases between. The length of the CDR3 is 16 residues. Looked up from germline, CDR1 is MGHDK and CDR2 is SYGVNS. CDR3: CASIRDSAPRDTEAFF. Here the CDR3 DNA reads TGTGCCAGCATTAGAGACTCCGCCCCGAGGGACACTGAAGCTTTCTTT.

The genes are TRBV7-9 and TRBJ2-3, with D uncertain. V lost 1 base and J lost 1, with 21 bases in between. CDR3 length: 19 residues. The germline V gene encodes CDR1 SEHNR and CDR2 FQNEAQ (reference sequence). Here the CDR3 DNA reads TGTGCCAGCAGCTTAGTAGGAGTGCTAGGTGTCTCTCGCACAGATACGCAGTATTTT. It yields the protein CASSLVGVLGVSRTDTQYF.

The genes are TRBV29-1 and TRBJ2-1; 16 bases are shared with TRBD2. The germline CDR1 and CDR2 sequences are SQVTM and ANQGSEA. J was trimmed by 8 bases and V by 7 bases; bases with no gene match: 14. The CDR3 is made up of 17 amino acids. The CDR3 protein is CSAKGTSGRAWEYEQFF. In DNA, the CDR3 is TGCAGCGCAAAAGGGACTAGCGGGAGGGCCTGGGAGTATGAGCAGTTCTTC.

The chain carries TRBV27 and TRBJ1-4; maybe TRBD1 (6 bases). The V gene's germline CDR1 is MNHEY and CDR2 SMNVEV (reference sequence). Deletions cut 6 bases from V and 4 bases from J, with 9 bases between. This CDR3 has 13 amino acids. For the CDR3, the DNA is TGTGCCAGCAGAGACAGGATTAATGAAAAACTGTTTTTT. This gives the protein CASRDRINEKLFF.

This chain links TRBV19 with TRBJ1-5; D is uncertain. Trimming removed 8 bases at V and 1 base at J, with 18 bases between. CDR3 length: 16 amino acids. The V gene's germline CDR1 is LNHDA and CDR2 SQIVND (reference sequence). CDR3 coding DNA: TGTGCCAGTCAGATCAAGCGAGACGGGAGCAATCAGCCCCAGCATTTT. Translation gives CASQIKRDGSNQPQHF. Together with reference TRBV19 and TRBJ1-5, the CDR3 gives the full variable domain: DGGITQSPKYLFRKEGQNVTLSCEQNLNHDAMYWYRQDPGQGLRLIYYSQIVNDFQKGDIAEGYSVSREKKESFPLTVTSAQKNPTAFYLCASQIKRDGSNQPQHFGDGTRLSIL.

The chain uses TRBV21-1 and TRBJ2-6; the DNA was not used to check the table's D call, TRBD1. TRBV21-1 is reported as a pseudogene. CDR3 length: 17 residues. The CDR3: CASSTYWGQSGANVLTF. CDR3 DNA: TGTGCCAGCAGCACTTACTGGGGGCAATCTGGGGCCAACGTCCTGACTTTC.

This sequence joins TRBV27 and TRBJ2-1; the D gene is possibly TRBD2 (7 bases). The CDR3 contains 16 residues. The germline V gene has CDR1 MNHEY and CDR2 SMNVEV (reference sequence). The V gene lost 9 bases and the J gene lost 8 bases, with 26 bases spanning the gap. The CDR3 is CARTTGHSKRDYEQFF. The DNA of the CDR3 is TGTGCCAGGACGACAGGTCACTCAAAGCGGGATTATGAGCAGTTCTTC.

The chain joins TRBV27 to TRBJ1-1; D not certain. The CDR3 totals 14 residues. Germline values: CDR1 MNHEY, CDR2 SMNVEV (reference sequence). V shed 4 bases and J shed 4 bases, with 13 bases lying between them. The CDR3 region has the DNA TGTGCCAGCAGTTCCCCCAGTCGGGGCACTGAAGCTTTCTTT. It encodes CASSSPSRGTEAFF.

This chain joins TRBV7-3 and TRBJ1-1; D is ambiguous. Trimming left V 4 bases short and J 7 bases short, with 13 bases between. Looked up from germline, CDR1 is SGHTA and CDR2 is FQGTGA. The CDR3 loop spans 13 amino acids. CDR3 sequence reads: CASSSYERGEAFF. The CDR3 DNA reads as TGTGCCAGCAGCTCCTATGAGCGGGGTGAAGCTTTCTTT.

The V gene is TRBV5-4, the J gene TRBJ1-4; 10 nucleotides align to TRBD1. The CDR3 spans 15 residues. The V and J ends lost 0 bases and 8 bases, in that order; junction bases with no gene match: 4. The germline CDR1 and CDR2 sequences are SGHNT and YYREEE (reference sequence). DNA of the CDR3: TGTGCCAGCAGCTTGGGGACAGGGGGAGGCGAAAAACTGTTTTTT. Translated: CASSLGTGGGEKLFF.

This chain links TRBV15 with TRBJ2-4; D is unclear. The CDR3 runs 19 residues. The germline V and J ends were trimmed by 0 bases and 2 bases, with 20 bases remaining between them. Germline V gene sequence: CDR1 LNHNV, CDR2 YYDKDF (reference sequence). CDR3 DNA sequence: TGTGCCACCAGCAGAGATCTGGTGTCCTCTACTACGACCAAAAACATTCAGTACTTC. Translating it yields CATSRDLVSSTTTKNIQYF.

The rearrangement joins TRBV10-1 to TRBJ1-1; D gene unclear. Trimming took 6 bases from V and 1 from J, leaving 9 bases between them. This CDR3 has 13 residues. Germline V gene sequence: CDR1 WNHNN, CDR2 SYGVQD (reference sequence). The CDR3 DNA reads TGCGCCAGCAGGGTTGGGCCGAACACTGAAGCTTTCTTT. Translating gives CASRVGPNTEAFF.

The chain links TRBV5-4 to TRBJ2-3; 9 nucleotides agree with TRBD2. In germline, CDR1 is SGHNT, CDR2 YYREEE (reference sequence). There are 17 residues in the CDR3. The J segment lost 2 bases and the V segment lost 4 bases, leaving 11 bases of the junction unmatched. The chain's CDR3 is CASSRGTSRQYTDTQYF. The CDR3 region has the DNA TGTGCCAGCAGCCGTGGGACTAGCAGACAGTACACAGATACGCAGTATTTT.

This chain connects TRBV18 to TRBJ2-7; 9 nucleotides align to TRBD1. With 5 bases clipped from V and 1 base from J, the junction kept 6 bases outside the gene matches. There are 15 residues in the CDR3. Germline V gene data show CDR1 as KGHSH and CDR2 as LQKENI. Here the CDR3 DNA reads TGTGCCAGCTCAATAACAGGGGGCGCATCCTACGAGCAGTACTTC. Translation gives CASSITGGASYEQYF.

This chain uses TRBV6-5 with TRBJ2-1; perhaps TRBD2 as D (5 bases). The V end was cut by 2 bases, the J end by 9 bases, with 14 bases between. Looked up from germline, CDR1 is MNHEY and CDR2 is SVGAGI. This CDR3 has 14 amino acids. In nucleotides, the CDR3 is TGTGCCAGCAGTTACCGTAAAGGAGGTCTTGAGCAGTTCTTC. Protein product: CASSYRKGGLEQFF.

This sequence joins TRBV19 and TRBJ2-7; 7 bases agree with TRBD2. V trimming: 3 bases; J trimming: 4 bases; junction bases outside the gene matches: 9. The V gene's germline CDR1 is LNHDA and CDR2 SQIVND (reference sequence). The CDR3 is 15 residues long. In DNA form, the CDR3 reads TGTGCCAGTAGTATCGTGGCTAGCGGCGAATACGAGCAGTACTTC. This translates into CASSIVASGEYEQYF.

The CDR3 DNA is TGTGCCAGCAGCCAAGGGACTAGCGGGAGGACAGAGACCCAGTACTTC. Encoded protein: CASSQGTSGRTETQYF. The gene calls are TRBV7-2 and TRBJ2-5; 15 bases are a match to TRBD2. Germline CDR1 reads SGHTA; CDR2 reads FQGNSA. The trim removed 5 bases at V and 4 bases at J, leaving 5 bases unmatched. This CDR3 has 16 residues.